This T cell receptor (beta chain) emerged from a study of blood T cell repertoires in COVID-19. For the study at large: Sites in the United States, Italy and Spain provided acute and convalescent COVID-19 samples.

The CDR3 runs to 14 residues. Germline trimming cut 10 bases from V and 9 bases from J; bases unmatched to any gene: 18. Germline V gene data show CDR1 as MNHEY and CDR2 as SVGAGI. How the authors handled the data: Estimates of nucleated cell counts were drawn from the amplification of reference gene primers. Profiling relied on immunoSEQ multiplex PCR, and the TCRdb table lists in-frame clones only, not all of them. Clone size and the V and J calls come from that table; the DNA yielded D and trimming. This sample carries about 53,000 clones, more than 80% of them seen once, and the ten largest clones take roughly 2.7%.

The rearrangement uses TRBV6-5 and TRBJ2-7; 7 bases map to TRBD2. The sequence came from a man aged 80 or over with acute or convalescent COVID-19. Source material: peripheral blood. The CDR3 nucleotides read TGTGCCACCGCACCGGGACTAACTACGATGGTGCAGTACTTC. Translating it yields CATAPGLTTMVQYF.